This T cell receptor (beta chain) came from a study of blood T cells in healthy people across ages. Study-level results: Naive CD4+ cells and diversity were both higher in long-lived donors than in aged donors.

As to this clonotype: Its antigen remains unidentified.

Primers used in a second PCR of about 7 to 12 cycles were a sample-barcoded 5' primer and a J-beta primer mix. MiXCR, applied by TCRdb to the 5' RACE reads, yields one record per CDR3 protein. Of 720,000 or so distinct CDR3 sequences listed, 40% to 50% were seen once; the top ten hold 30%. Germline V gene sequence: CDR1 KGHDR, CDR2 SFDVKD. Trimming took off 6 bases at V and 3 bases at J, with 13 bases between the two ends. The CDR3 totals 14 residues. Peripheral blood, ten milliliters per donor, was collected. PBMCs numbering at least 7 million were isolated per sample. Per individual sample, total RNA of at least 5.5 micrograms was extracted.

This receptor was obtained from a man aged 80 or over in good health. The V call is TRBV24-1, the J call TRBJ1-1; D gene ambiguous. Material: blood. In nucleotides, the CDR3 is TGTGCCACCAGTCTCTCGGGCGGGGACACTGAAGCTTTCTTT. Residues: CATSLSGGDTEAFF.